This T cell receptor beta chain emerged from a study of T cell responses to AZD1222 COVID-19 vaccine. Notes on the study in general: Regions 160-218 and 743-854 held dominance among vaccine-associated CD4 TCRs, which spanned spike. Nearly half of the spike-specific TCRs reportedly recognize variant regions that carry no mutations. An increase in Spike-specific TCR breadth and depth was observed after two AZD1222 doses. There were repertoire samples only from the period after the peak T cell response.

TCRdb's table, derived via immunoSEQ multiplex PCR, lists solely in-frame clones and lacks some. This sample has fewer than 110,000 clones; 92% occur once, and the top ten carry approximately 9.3%. About this clone itself: What it binds is not known.

The germline V gene encodes CDR1 KGHSH and CDR2 LQKENI. Trimming took off 1 base at V and 1 base at J, with 10 bases between the two ends. The CDR3 spans 15 residues. V gene TRBV18 combines with J gene TRBJ1-1; possibly TRBD1 for D (5 bases). Source: peripheral blood, taken 28 days after the second AZD1222 dose. The TCR comes from an adult who received the AZD1222 COVID-19 vaccine. This chain's CDR3 is CASSPRDGANTEAFF. In nucleotides, the CDR3 is TGTGCCAGCTCACCACGGGACGGGGCGAACACTGAAGCTTTCTTT. The full variable domain, completed using reference TRBV18 and TRBJ1-1, is NAGVMQNPRHLVRRRGQEARLRCSPMKGHSHVYWYRQLPEEGLKFMVYLQKENIIDESGMPKERFSAEFPKEGPSILRIQQVVRGDSAAYFCASSPRDGANTEAFFGQGTRLTVV.